This T cell receptor beta chain was recorded in a study of blood T cell repertoires in COVID-19. The study drew participants aged about 18 to 89 years from fewer than 30 US areas. Data came from immunoSEQ multiplex PCR; TCRdb stores just in-frame clones and leaves some out. The sample lists a few hundred thousand clones, 75% to 90% occurring once. Germline V gene sequence: CDR1 SGHVS, CDR2 FQNEAQ. V was cut by 1 base and J by 8 bases, with 15 bases left in between. The CDR3 consists of 15 residues. The sequenced material came from PBMCs or T cells enriched from blood (not recorded which). This clonotype was obtained from a woman between 40 and 55 years old who had been exposed to COVID-19. The V and J genes are TRBV7-8 and TRBJ2-1; D is unresolved. The CDR3 spells CASSLERFSSYEQFF. CDR3 DNA sequence: TGTGCCAGCAGCTTAGAGCGTTTTTCTTCGTATGAGCAGTTCTTC. The full variable domain, rest sourced from reference TRBV7-8 and TRBJ2-1, is GAGVSQSPRYKVAKRGQDVALRCDPISGHVSLFWYQQALGQGPEFLTYFQNEAQLDKSGLPSDRFFAERPEGSVSTLKIQRTQQEDSAVYLCASSLERFSSYEQFFGPGTRLTVL.